Presented here are 29 T cell receptor beta chains from one specimen sequenced in a study of T-cell reconstitution after alpha-beta-depleted transplantation in children (dated by TCRdb to the mid-2010s). Receptor libraries were prepared by PCR. Sequencer: Illumina HiSeq 2500. To normalize quantification of the TCRbeta repertoire, the TCR libraries were built with molecular barcoding that relied on unique molecular identifiers. Using fastp trimming at Q25 and MiXCR clonotype assembly, TCRdb reanalyzed the public sequencing data and kept in-frame beta chains. CDR3 protein duplicates are merged, each entry listing the most common genes and DNA. The sample table holds some 200,000 distinct CDR3 sequences, of which 7% to 9% were seen once. Together, the top ten hold 35% to 45% of the sample. The intended sense of this specimen's treatment or condition label: allogeneic hematopoietic cell transplantation with graft depleted of TCRalphabeta T cells and CD19 B cells.

The material was PBMCs, mostly from graft donor cells, obtained 360 days after TCRalphabeta/CD19-depleted stem cell transplant. The receptors come from a male patient under 10 years old who had a stem cell transplant for acute myeloid leukemia, so the T cells may come from the graft donor.

This clonotype came up many times. V is TRBV29-1 and J is TRBJ1-1, with 7 positions matching TRBD1. Trimming at V came to 2 bases and at J to 4 bases, leaving 7 bases not matched to a gene. This CDR3 spans 14 amino acids. Germline V gene lookup returns CDR1 SQVTM and CDR2 ANQGSEA. The CDR3 region is CSVENTGTVTEAFF. For the CDR3, the DNA is TGCAGCGTTGAAAATACCGGGACAGTCACTGAAGCTTTCTTT.

This clonotype occurred many times. This chain joins TRBV20-1 and TRBJ2-5; D is perhaps TRBD1 or TRBD2 (5 bases each). The CDR3 consists of 12 residues. Looked up from germline, CDR1 is DFQATT and CDR2 is SNEGSKA (reference sequence). Trimming left V 7 bases short and J 5 bases short, with 14 bases between. The CDR3 region has the DNA TGCAGTGGGATGGGATGGGGGGAGACCCAGTACTTC. Translating gives CSGMGWGETQYF.

Points on this clonotype: Being one base from a much bigger clone, this may be a read error. The chain has TRBV5-5 and TRBJ2-7; a possible D gene is TRBD1 (6 bases). Germline V gene sequence: CDR1 SGHKS, CDR2 YYEKEE (reference sequence). This CDR3 contains 14 residues. Trimming removed 6 bases from V and 2 bases from J, with 15 bases in between. The CDR3 region is CASTYDRLTYEQYF. The CDR3, as DNA: TGTGCCAGCACCTATGACAGGCTTACCTACGAGCAGTACTTC.

This clonotype was seen repeatedly, ten times or more. This chain connects TRBV11-2 to TRBJ1-1; D remains ambiguous. Germline CDR1 and CDR2: SGHAT and FQNNGV. The CDR3 is 11 amino acids. Trimming took 6 bases from V and 2 from J, leaving 4 bases between them. The CDR3 here is CASSSNTEAFF. For the CDR3, the DNA is TGTGCCAGCAGTTCCAACACTGAAGCTTTCTTT. The full variable domain, completed using reference TRBV11-2 and TRBJ1-1, is EAGVAQSPRYKIIEKRQSVAFWCNPISGHATLYWYQQILGQGPKLLIQFQNNGVVDDSQLPKDRFSAERLKGVDSTLKIQPAKLEDSAVYLCASSSNTEAFFGQGTRLTVV.

The J gene is TRBJ1-1, the V gene TRBV18, with D unresolved. The CDR3 contains 15 residues. CDR1 and CDR2 (germline): KGHSH, LQKENI. V lost 3 bases and J lost 1, with 12 bases in between. CDR3 amino acids: CASSPILQENTEAFF. CDR3 coding DNA: TGTGCCAGCTCACCGATACTTCAAGAGAACACTGAAGCTTTCTTT. Looking up the rest from reference TRBV18 and TRBJ1-1 gives the full variable domain: NAGVMQNPRHLVRRRGQEARLRCSPMKGHSHVYWYRQLPEEGLKFMVYLQKENIIDESGMPKERFSAEFPKEGPSILRIQQVVRGDSAAYFCASSPILQENTEAFFGQGTRLTVV.

This clonotype was found many times. The chain is built from TRBV12-3 or TRBV12-4 and TRBJ1-1, with a weak D call TRBD1 (6 bases). The CDR3 spans 14 residues. V was pared by 5 bases and J by 4 bases, with 14 bases between. This chain's CDR3 is CASSLQGWGTEAFF. CDR3 bases: TGTGCCAGCAGTCTACAGGGTTGGGGCACTGAAGCTTTCTTT.

In this sample, this clonotype turned up many times. The rearrangement joins TRBV12-3 or TRBV12-4 to TRBJ2-7, with D unresolved. CDR3 length equals 14 residues. V shed 2 bases and J shed 3 bases, with 11 bases lying between them. The CDR3 loop is CASSLKGMNYEQYF. CDR3 in DNA: TGTGCCAGCAGTTTAAAGGGAATGAACTACGAGCAGTACTTC.

The chain is built from TRBV20-1 and TRBJ2-7; 14 nucleotides agree with TRBD2. The germline gives CDR1 DFQATT, CDR2 SNEGSKA (reference sequence). With 5 bases clipped from V and 6 bases from J, the junction kept 9 bases outside the gene matches. The CDR3 runs 15 residues. The chain's CDR3 is CSAQPTGTSGGEQYF. The CDR3 DNA reads TGCAGTGCTCAGCCCACCGGGACTAGCGGGGGCGAGCAGTACTTC.

The table lists this clonotype with a few counts. One junction end disagrees with the germline gene, perhaps due to a read error. The gene calls are TRBV7-7 and TRBJ2-1; TRBD2 matches at 9 bases. From germline, CDR1 is SSHAT and CDR2 FNYEAQ (reference sequence). This CDR3 is 15 amino acids long. This CDR3 is CASSPLPGLAEEQFF. The CDR3 DNA is TGTGCTAGCAGCCCCCTCCCGGGACTAGCCGAGGAGCAGTTCTTC.

The rearrangement uses TRBV20-1 and TRBJ2-2, with D possibly called TRBD1 or TRBD2 (5 bases each). This CDR3 is built from 13 residues. Germline values: CDR1 DFQATT, CDR2 SNEGSKA (reference sequence). V lost 3 bases and J lost 4, with 9 bases in between. The CDR3 sequence: CSASGTPTGELFF. The CDR3 nucleotides are TGCAGTGCTAGCGGGACCCCCACCGGGGAGCTGTTTTTT.

The gene calls are TRBV6-5 and TRBJ1-3; 7 bases agree with TRBD1. J lost 4 bases, V lost 6 bases, and 0 bases had no gene match. Germline loops: CDR1 MNHEY, CDR2 SVGAGI. The CDR3 loop spans 12 amino acids. As DNA, the CDR3 is TGTGCCAGCAGGGGACAGGGAAACACCATATATTTT. Translation: CASRGQGNTIYF.

J is TRBJ1-1 and V is TRBV12-3 or TRBV12-4, with TRBD1 matching over 7 bases. The V gene end was trimmed by 1 base and the J gene end by 3 bases; junction bases not matched to a gene: 5. This CDR3 is 15 amino acids long. CDR3 nucleotide sequence: TGTGCCAGCAGTTTAGAGGGACAGCCTCACACTGAAGCTTTCTTT. Translation: CASSLEGQPHTEAFF.

The chain uses TRBV7-9 and TRBJ1-2; D is uncertain. The CDR3 sequence is 14 residues long. The V end lost 5 bases, the J end lost 4 bases, and 14 bases lay between the germline ends. Germline CDR1 is SEHNR and CDR2 is FQNEAQ (reference sequence). This chain's CDR3 is CASSPPPGSYGYTF. CDR3 DNA: TGTGCCAGCAGCCCCCCCCCGGGGAGCTATGGCTACACCTTC.

Only a few counts were recorded for this clonotype. The chain has TRBV10-3 and TRBJ1-5; 8 nucleotides match TRBD1. The CDR3 consists of 14 residues. The germline V gene has CDR1 ENHRY and CDR2 SYGVKD. J gave up 7 bases and V 6 bases, and 8 bases lay outside the gene matches. As DNA, the CDR3 is TGTGCCATCAGCATGGACAGGGTCGGGCAGCCCCAGCATTTT. It yields the protein CAISMDRVGQPQHF.

This clonotype was counted only a few times. J is TRBJ2-5 and V is TRBV7-3, with 9 bases identical to TRBD2. V shed 3 bases, J shed 3 bases, and the junction held 2 bases outside the gene matches. Germline V gives CDR1 SGHTA, CDR2 FQGTGA. This CDR3 has 14 residues. The CDR3 nucleotides are TGTGCCAGCAGCTTGTCTAGCGGGGAAGAGACCCAGTACTTC. Its translation is CASSLSSGEETQYF.

This sequence joins TRBV15 and TRBJ2-2; D is perhaps TRBD2 (6 bases). The ends were cut back, 4 bases at V and 2 bases at J, with 17 bases in the middle. Germline-derived CDR1 and CDR2 are LNHNV and YYDKDF (reference sequence). The CDR3 length is 17 residues. CDR3 DNA: TGTGCCACCAGCACTGAATTCGGGACTGATAACACCGGGGAGCTGTTTTTT. As protein: CATSTEFGTDNTGELFF.

This clonotype was recorded a few times. V and J are TRBV7-2 and TRBJ2-2; tentatively, D is TRBD2 (5 bases). The CDR3 is 17 amino acids. CDR1 and CDR2 from the germline V gene are SGHTA and FQGNSA. With 4 bases removed from V and 4 bases from J, the gap between germline ends came to 19 bases. As DNA, the CDR3 is TGTGCCAGCAGCTCACTCCCGCGAGGGTTTACCACCGGGGAGCTGTTTTTT. Translating it yields CASSSLPRGFTTGELFF. Full variable domain (rest looked up from reference TRBV7-2 and TRBJ2-2): GAGVSQSPSNKVTEKGKDVELRCDPISGHTALYWYRQSLGQGLEFLIYFQGNSAPDKSGLPSDRFSAERTGGSVSTLTIQRTQQEDSAVYLCASSSLPRGFTTGELFFGEGSRLTVL.

This clonotype occurred a few times. The chain uses TRBV20-1 and TRBJ2-7; D is perhaps TRBD1 or TRBD2 (5 bases each). This CDR3 region has 15 residues. Germline V CDR1 and CDR2: DFQATT, SNEGSKA (reference sequence). Trimming pared 7 bases from V and 0 bases from J, leaving 19 bases between. The CDR3 coding sequence is TGCAGTGAGGATACCGGGACGGAAAGCTCCTACGAGCAGTACTTC. Its translation is CSEDTGTESSYEQYF.

This clonotype was counted a few times. This chain connects TRBV5-6 to TRBJ2-1, with D possibly being TRBD1 or TRBD2 (6 bases each). This CDR3 has 13 amino acids. Germline loops: CDR1 SGHDT, CDR2 YYEEEE. V was shortened by 4 bases and J by 7 bases, with 12 bases between the two germline ends. For the CDR3, the DNA is TGTGCCAGCAGCCGGGGGCGACTAAATGAGCAGTTCTTC. Translating gives CASSRGRLNEQFF.

This clonotype appeared a few times. The rearrangement links TRBV13 to TRBJ1-2; perhaps TRBD1 as D (5 bases). The CDR3 is made up of 16 amino acids. Trimming pared 3 bases from V and 1 base from J, leaving 15 bases between. Germline CDR1 is PRHDT and CDR2 is FYEKMQ (reference sequence). The DNA for the CDR3 is TGTGCCAGCAGCTTGAGCAGTGACAGAATTAACTATGGCTACACCTTC. It codes for CASSLSSDRINYGYTF.

Ten or more counts support this clonotype. This sequence joins TRBV29-1 and TRBJ2-5; D ambiguous. V was clipped by 4 bases and J by 1 base, with 4 bases between them. The CDR3 is 11 residues long. From germline, CDR1 is SQVTM and CDR2 ANQGSEA. CDR3 sequence: CSVAPQETQYF. CDR3 nucleotide sequence: TGCAGCGTTGCCCCCCAAGAGACCCAGTACTTC.

This clonotype was found a few times. The rearrangement uses TRBV10-3 and TRBJ2-2; D remains ambiguous. Trimming left V 5 bases short and J 0 bases short, with 7 bases between. CDR1 is ENHRY and CDR2 is SYGVKD in the germline V gene. This CDR3 contains 14 residues. This CDR3 reads CAISPDPNTGELFF. DNA for the CDR3: TGTGCCATCAGTCCGGACCCGAACACCGGGGAGCTGTTTTTT.

The sample holds a few counts of this clonotype. J is TRBJ1-6 and V is TRBV20-1, with unresolved D. The V end lost 0 bases, the J end lost 14 bases, and 14 bases lay between the germline ends. This CDR3 contains 13 residues. Germline V CDR1 and CDR2: DFQATT, SNEGSKA (reference sequence). CDR3 protein: CSARDAGLWALHF. CDR3 bases: TGCAGTGCTAGAGATGCCGGCCTTTGGGCCCTCCACTTT.

This clonotype came up a few times. The chain links TRBV6-7 to TRBJ2-1; D perhaps matches TRBD2 (6 bases). TRBV6-7 is annotated as an ORF whose role is uncertain. Trimming stripped 0 bases from V and 0 bases from J, with 15 bases between. This CDR3 is 18 amino acids long. The CDR3 DNA is TGTGCCAGCAGTTACTCGAAAGGGAGAGCGGGCTCCTACAATGAGCAGTTCTTC. Translated: CASSYSKGRAGSYNEQFF.

The gene calls are TRBV7-6 and TRBJ2-6; possible D gene TRBD1, 6 bases. The CDR3 is 17 amino acids. V was shortened by 3 bases and J by 2 bases, with 14 bases between the two germline ends. Germline V gene sequence: CDR1 SGHVS, CDR2 FNYEAQ. The CDR3 spells CASSLRFRGTGANVLTF. The CDR3 coding sequence is TGTGCCAGCAGCTTGAGGTTCAGGGGCACTGGGGCCAACGTCCTGACTTTC.

The table lists this clonotype with many counts. This chain connects TRBV5-1 to TRBJ2-3, with TRBD2 matching 13 bases. The CDR3 runs to 14 residues. CDR1 is SGHRS and CDR2 is YFSETQ in the germline V gene. The junction had 3 bases not matched to a gene; V was cut back by 4 bases and J by 7 bases. CDR3 bases: TGCGCCAGCAGCGAGGGACTAGCGGGATATACGCAGTATTTT. This gives the protein CASSEGLAGYTQYF.

This clonotype was seen many times. The genes are TRBV7-8 and TRBJ2-1; D may match TRBD1 or TRBD2 (5 bases each). Germline V gene data show CDR1 as SGHVS and CDR2 as FQNEAQ. This CDR3 is 14 amino acids long. The V end was cut by 0 bases, the J end by 4 bases, with 7 bases between. The CDR3 spells CASSLAGRYNEQFF. The CDR3 DNA sequence: TGTGCCAGCAGCTTAGCGGGACGGTACAATGAGCAGTTCTTC.

This chain connects TRBV7-9 to TRBJ2-1; 9 nucleotides match TRBD2. Per germline, CDR1 SEHNR and CDR2 FQNEAQ (reference sequence). There are 13 residues in the CDR3. Unmatched junction bases numbered 4, after V lost 6 bases and J lost 7 bases. CDR3 coding DNA: TGTGCCAGCAGGCGGGAGGGCGTTAATGAGCAGTTCTTC. Its protein product is CASRREGVNEQFF.

This clonotype was seen a handful of times. V gene TRBV20-1 combines with J gene TRBJ2-7; the match to TRBD2 covers 8 bases. The CDR3 is 12 amino acids. The V gene's germline CDR1 is DFQATT and CDR2 SNEGSKA (reference sequence). Losses at the gene ends were 6 bases for V and 3 bases for J; bases not matched to a gene: 4. CDR3 in DNA: TGCAGTGCCTTCGGGACTAGCTACGAGCAGTACTTC. This encodes CSAFGTSYEQYF.